This T cell receptor beta chain was found in a study of blood T cell repertoires in COVID-19. Sequencing was performed with immunoSEQ multiplex PCR; in TCRdb, only in-frame clones are kept and a portion is missing. This table holds about 400,000 clones, 65% to 90% found once. The CDR3 totals 15 residues. Per the germline V gene, CDR1 is MNHNY and CDR2 is SVGAGI (reference sequence). V gave up 0 bases and J gave up 7 bases; unmatched junction bases: 5. The sample taken for sequencing was peripheral blood. The receptor was derived from an older woman with COVID-19, enrolled during active disease. The chain employs TRBV6-6 and TRBJ1-5; 8 bases match TRBD1. Here the CDR3 DNA reads TGTGCCAGCAGTTACTCGGACAGGGTCAACCAGCCCCAGCATTTT. Encoded protein: CASSYSDRVNQPQHF.